Following are 21 T cell receptor beta chains from one sample sequenced in a study of cytomegalovirus exposure and HLA in healthy donors. The PCR had 60 Vbeta and 13 Jbeta primers. Produced via immunoSEQ multiplex PCR; TCRdb's table is partial and in-frame only. The sample holds approximately 100,000 clones, 70% to 80% seen once. Sample: PBMCs. These receptors all stem from a man aged 18-30 years in good health and CMV-seropositive.

The V call is TRBV6-1, the J call TRBJ1-3; D is unclear. From germline, CDR1 is MNHNS and CDR2 SASEGT. The ends were cut back, 1 base at V and 7 bases at J, with 14 bases in the middle. CDR3 length: 15 residues. The CDR3, as DNA: TGTGCCAGCAGTGAAGGCGGGGTACTACTTAACACCATATATTTT. Translated: CASSEGGVLLNTIYF.

This clone was seen only once. The rearrangement joins TRBV5-4 to TRBJ1-1; the D is unclear. The CDR3 length is 13 residues. The germline gives CDR1 SGHNT, CDR2 YYREEE (reference sequence). V shed 0 bases and J shed 4 bases, with 7 bases lying between them. The CDR3 region is CASSLDSTTEAFF. CDR3 coding DNA: TGTGCCAGCAGCTTGGACAGCACCACTGAAGCTTTCTTT. Complete variable domain (other parts from reference TRBV5-4 and TRBJ1-1): ETGVTQSPTHLIKTRGQQVTLRCSSQSGHNTVSWYQQALGQGPQFIFQYYREEENGRGNFPPRFSGLQFPNYSSELNVNALELDDSALYLCASSLDSTTEAFFGQGTRLTVV.

The rearrangement uses TRBV2 and TRBJ1-4; D is unclear. Germline lookup yields CDR1 SNHLY and CDR2 FYNNEI. Trimming left V 7 bases short and J 5 bases short, with 17 bases between. The CDR3 has 15 residues. The CDR3 loop is CASTPSVYGNEKLFF. The CDR3 DNA is TGTGCCAGCACCCCGAGCGTCTATGGGAATGAAAAACTGTTTTTT. Variable domain in full (rest from reference TRBV2 and TRBJ1-4): EPEVTQTPSHQVTQMGQEVILRCVPISNHLYFYWYRQILGQKVEFLVSFYNNEISEKSEIFDDQFSVERPDGSNFTLKIRSTKLEDSAMYFCASTPSVYGNEKLFFGSGTQLSVL.

V is TRBV5-1 and J is TRBJ2-6, with unresolved D. Germline assignment: CDR1 SGHRS and CDR2 YFSETQ. V was shortened by 1 base and J by 4 bases, with 15 bases between the two germline ends. This CDR3 contains 17 residues. Written as DNA, the CDR3 is TGCGCCAGCAGCTTGACCCAGGTCGGAAGAGGGGCCAACGTCCTGACTTTC. Protein: CASSLTQVGRGANVLTF. Full variable domain (outside the CDR3, taken from reference TRBV5-1 and TRBJ2-6): KAGVTQTPRYLIKTRGQQVTLSCSPISGHRSVSWYQQTPGQGLQFLFEYFSETQRNKGNFPGRFSGRQFSNSRSEMNVSTLELGDSALYLCASSLTQVGRGANVLTFGAGSRLTVL.

This chain connects TRBV13 to TRBJ2-7; 8 bases agree with TRBD1. Germline V gene sequence: CDR1 PRHDT, CDR2 FYEKMQ (reference sequence). CDR3 length: 14 residues. The V and J ends lost 0 bases and 3 bases, in that order; junction bases with no gene match: 1. CDR3 coding DNA: TGTGCCAGCAGCTTAGGGGACAGGGTCTACGAGCAGTACTTC. This gives the protein CASSLGDRVYEQYF.

This rearrangement joins TRBV5-8 to TRBJ1-2; D may be TRBD1 (5 bases). The CDR3 extends over 12 amino acids. The V end lost 4 bases, the J end lost 8 bases, and 12 bases lay between the germline ends. CDR1 and CDR2 from the germline V gene are SGHTS and YDEGEE. CDR3 coding DNA: TGTGCCAGCAGCCCGGAGGGGTGGGGCTACACCTTC. Translation: CASSPEGWGYTF.

This clone was seen a handful of times. This chain connects TRBV6-1 to TRBJ2-7, with a weak D call TRBD2 (5 bases). Trimming cost V 5 bases and J 4 bases, with 15 bases left between them. Germline V gives CDR1 MNHNS, CDR2 SASEGT. This CDR3 is built from 14 residues. The CDR3 region is CASSNNGIRYEQYF. CDR3 nucleotide sequence: TGTGCCAGCAGTAACAACGGGATACGGTACGAGCAGTACTTC.

The chain is built from TRBV18 and TRBJ2-1; 8 nucleotides align to TRBD1. The CDR3 has 12 residues. V lost 5 bases and J lost 8; bases outside the gene matches: 2. Germline values: CDR1 KGHSH, CDR2 LQKENI. The CDR3 spells CASSGQGYEQFF. CDR3 DNA sequence: TGTGCCAGCTCAGGACAGGGCTATGAGCAGTTCTTC.

Only a few counts were recorded for this clone. The genes are TRBV15 and TRBJ2-3, with TRBD1 identical over 7 bases. The CDR3 is 15 residues long. From germline, CDR1 is LNHNV and CDR2 YYDKDF (reference sequence). The trim removed 5 bases at V and 2 bases at J, leaving 7 bases unmatched. DNA of the CDR3: TGTGCCACCAGCGGGGCGGACAGGATCACAGATACGCAGTATTTT. Translating gives CATSGADRITDTQYF.

The chain combines TRBV5-1 with TRBJ1-1; possibly TRBD1 for D (5 bases). The germline gives CDR1 SGHRS, CDR2 YFSETQ. V lost 4 bases to trimming and J lost 1 base, with 11 bases between them. CDR3 length equals 14 residues. The CDR3 region is CASSPAQANTEAFF. As DNA, the CDR3 is TGCGCCAGCAGCCCGGCACAGGCGAACACTGAAGCTTTCTTT. Drawing the rest from reference TRBV5-1 and TRBJ1-1, the complete variable domain is KAGVTQTPRYLIKTRGQQVTLSCSPISGHRSVSWYQQTPGQGLQFLFEYFSETQRNKGNFPGRFSGRQFSNSRSEMNVSTLELGDSALYLCASSPAQANTEAFFGQGTRLTVV.

The gene calls are TRBV30 and TRBJ1-5; 7 bases are a match to TRBD1. V lost 5 bases and J lost 4; bases outside the gene matches: 2. The CDR3 loop spans 12 amino acids. Germline V gives CDR1 GTSNPN, CDR2 SVGIG (reference sequence). The CDR3 coding sequence is TGTGCCTGGGACAGGGAGAATCAGCCCCAGCATTTT. This translates into CAWDRENQPQHF.

The chain links TRBV15 to TRBJ2-7; D perhaps matches TRBD1 (5 bases). V was shortened by 1 base and J by 3 bases, with 7 bases between the two germline ends. Germline CDR1 and CDR2: LNHNV and YYDKDF (reference sequence). This CDR3 region has 13 residues. In nucleotides, the CDR3 is TGTGCCACCAGCAGAGTTGACAGCTACGAGCAGTACTTC. This codes for CATSRVDSYEQYF. The full variable domain, in which reference TRBV15 and TRBJ2-7 provide the parts outside the CDR3, is DAMVIQNPRYQVTQFGKPVTLSCSQTLNHNVMYWYQQKSSQAPKLLFHYYDKDFNNEADTPDNFQSRRPNTSFCFLDIRSPGLGDTAMYLCATSRVDSYEQYFGPGTRLTVT.

This clone was detected only a few times. The rearrangement uses TRBV13 and TRBJ1-6; the D gene is possibly TRBD1 (5 bases). CDR1 is PRHDT, CDR2 FYEKMQ, per germline (reference sequence). V dropped 4 bases and J dropped 0 bases, with 19 bases sitting between them. CDR3 length: 19 amino acids. The CDR3: CASSSKDVGGSSYNSPLHF. Here the CDR3 DNA reads TGTGCCAGCAGCTCCAAGGACGTGGGGGGGAGCTCCTATAATTCACCCCTCCACTTT.

The CDR3 loop is CASSQDRSSNQPQHF. The CDR3 DNA is TGTGCCAGCAGCCAAGACAGGTCTTCCAATCAGCCCCAGCATTTT. The J gene is TRBJ1-5, the V gene TRBV4-2; no definite D call. V shed 0 bases and J shed 3 bases, with 9 bases lying between them. Per the germline V gene, CDR1 is LGHNA and CDR2 is YNFKEQ. The CDR3 is 15 amino acids.

This clone was counted a single time. The gene calls are TRBV7-8 and TRBJ1-2, with unresolved D. Germline V gives CDR1 SGHVS, CDR2 FQNEAQ. Trimming cost V 0 bases and J 7 bases, with 12 bases left between them. The CDR3 consists of 14 residues. The CDR3: CASSLAFLGSGYTF. The CDR3, as DNA: TGTGCCAGCAGCTTAGCCTTCCTCGGGAGTGGCTACACCTTC.

This chain connects TRBV9 to TRBJ2-1, with TRBD1 matching 10 bases. Unmatched junction bases numbered 2, after V lost 1 base and J lost 7 bases. CDR1 SGDLS and CDR2 YYNGEE come from the germline V gene. The CDR3 length is 14 residues. The CDR3 reads CASSVTGQGNEQFF. Written as DNA, the CDR3 is TGTGCCAGCAGCGTAACGGGACAGGGGAATGAGCAGTTCTTC.

The chain carries TRBV5-1 and TRBJ2-1, with TRBD1 matching 9 bases. The ends lost 5 bases at V and 4 bases at J; junction bases unmatched: 7. The CDR3 contains 15 residues. Germline lookup yields CDR1 SGHRS and CDR2 YFSETQ. Written as DNA, the CDR3 is TGCGCCAGCAGACTCCGGGACAGGGCTTACAATGAGCAGTTCTTC. Translated: CASRLRDRAYNEQFF.

The genes are TRBV6-5 and TRBJ1-2; 8 bases align to TRBD1. This CDR3 has 16 amino acids. Per the germline V gene, CDR1 is MNHEY and CDR2 is SVGAGI. J gave up 4 bases and V 0 bases, and 7 bases lay outside the gene matches. The CDR3 loop is CASSYSAGGAGYGYTF. The CDR3, as DNA: TGTGCCAGCAGTTACTCGGCAGGGGGCGCAGGCTATGGCTACACCTTC.

Only one count was recorded for this clone. The V call is TRBV11-3, the J call TRBJ2-1; D is possibly TRBD2 (7 bases). V was pared by 4 bases and J by 6 bases, with 13 bases between. The germline CDR1 and CDR2 sequences are SGHNT and YENEEA. There are 14 residues in the CDR3. CDR3 protein: CASSSGAGANEQFF. CDR3 nucleotides: TGTGCCAGCAGCTCCGGGGCGGGGGCCAATGAGCAGTTCTTC.

A note on this clone: No conserved phenylalanine or tryptophan ends this CDR3, so it is likely a read error. It is unclear where the CDR3 begins or ends on the DNA, so no DNA is shown, and the CDR3 is as TCRdb lists it. This sequence joins TRBV11-2 and TRBJ2-7; the table's D call TRBD2 went unverified against the DNA. Germline V lookup: CDR1 SGHAT, CDR2 FQNNGV. The CDR3 length is 11 residues, termini included. The CDR3 region is CASSAGAVGTL.

This chain joins TRBV7-8 and TRBJ1-6; D possibly corresponds to TRBD1 (5 bases). The V end was cut by 1 base, the J end by 7 bases, with 8 bases between. Germline CDR1 is SGHVS and CDR2 is FQNEAQ. The CDR3 runs to 14 residues. This chain's CDR3 is CASSLGGRNSPLHF. CDR3 in DNA: TGTGCCAGCAGCTTAGGGGGCCGGAATTCACCCCTCCACTTT. Supplemented by reference TRBV7-8 and TRBJ1-6, the full variable domain reads GAGVSQSPRYKVAKRGQDVALRCDPISGHVSLFWYQQALGQGPEFLTYFQNEAQLDKSGLPSDRFFAERPEGSVSTLKIQRTQQEDSAVYLCASSLGGRNSPLHFGNGTRLTVT.